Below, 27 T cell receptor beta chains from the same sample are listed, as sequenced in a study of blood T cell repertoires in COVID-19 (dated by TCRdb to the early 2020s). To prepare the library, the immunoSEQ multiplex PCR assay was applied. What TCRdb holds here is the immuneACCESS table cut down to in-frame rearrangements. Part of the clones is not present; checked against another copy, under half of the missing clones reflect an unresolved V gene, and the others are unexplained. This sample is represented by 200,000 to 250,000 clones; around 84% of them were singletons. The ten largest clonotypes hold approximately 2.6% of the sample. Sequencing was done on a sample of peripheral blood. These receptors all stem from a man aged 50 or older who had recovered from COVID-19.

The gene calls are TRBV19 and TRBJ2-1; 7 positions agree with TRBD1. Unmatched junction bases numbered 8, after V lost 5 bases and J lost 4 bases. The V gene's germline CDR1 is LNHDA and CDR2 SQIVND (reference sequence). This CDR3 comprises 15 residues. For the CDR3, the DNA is TGTGCCAGTAGTCCCCGAAGGGGGCAATACAATGAGCAGTTCTTC. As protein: CASSPRRGQYNEQFF.

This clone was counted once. The CDR3 sequence: CATSEPVAKNIQYF. CDR3 nucleotides: TGTGCCACCAGCGAGCCCGTAGCCAAAAACATTCAGTACTTC. The chain has TRBV15 and TRBJ2-4; D remains ambiguous. The CDR3 is 14 residues long. Trimming cost V 5 bases and J 0 bases, with 8 bases left between them. Germline V gene data show CDR1 as LNHNV and CDR2 as YYDKDF (reference sequence).

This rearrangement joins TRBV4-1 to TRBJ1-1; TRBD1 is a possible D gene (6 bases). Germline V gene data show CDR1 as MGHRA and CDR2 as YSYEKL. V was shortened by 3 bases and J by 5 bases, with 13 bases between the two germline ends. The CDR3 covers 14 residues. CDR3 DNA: TGCGCCAGCAGCCAGGCAGGGAGGGGGACTGAAGCTTTCTTT. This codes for CASSQAGRGTEAFF.

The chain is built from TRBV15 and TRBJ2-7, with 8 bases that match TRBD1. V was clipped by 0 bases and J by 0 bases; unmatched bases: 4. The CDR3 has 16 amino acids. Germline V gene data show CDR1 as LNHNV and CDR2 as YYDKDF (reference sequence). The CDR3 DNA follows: TGTGCCACCAGCAGAGACCTCGGGACAGGCTCCTACGAGCAGTACTTC. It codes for CATSRDLGTGSYEQYF.

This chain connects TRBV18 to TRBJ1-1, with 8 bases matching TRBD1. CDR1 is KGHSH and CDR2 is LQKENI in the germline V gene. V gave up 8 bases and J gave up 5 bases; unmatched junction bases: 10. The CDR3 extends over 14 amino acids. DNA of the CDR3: TGTGCCAGCACCCACCGGACAGGGAATACTGAAGCTTTCTTT. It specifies CASTHRTGNTEAFF.

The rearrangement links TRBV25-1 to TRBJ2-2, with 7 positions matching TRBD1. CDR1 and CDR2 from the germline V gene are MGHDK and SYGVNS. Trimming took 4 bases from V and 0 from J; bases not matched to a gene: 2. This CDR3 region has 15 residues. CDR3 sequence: CASSGQGPNTGELFF. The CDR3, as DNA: TGTGCCAGCAGTGGACAGGGACCGAACACCGGGGAGCTGTTTTTT.

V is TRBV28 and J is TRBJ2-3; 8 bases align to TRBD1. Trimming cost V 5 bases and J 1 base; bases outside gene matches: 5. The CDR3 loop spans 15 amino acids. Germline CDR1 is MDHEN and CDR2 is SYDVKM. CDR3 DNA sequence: TGTGCCAGCAGTCCGCGGACAGGGCGCACAGATACGCAGTATTTT. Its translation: CASSPRTGRTDTQYF.

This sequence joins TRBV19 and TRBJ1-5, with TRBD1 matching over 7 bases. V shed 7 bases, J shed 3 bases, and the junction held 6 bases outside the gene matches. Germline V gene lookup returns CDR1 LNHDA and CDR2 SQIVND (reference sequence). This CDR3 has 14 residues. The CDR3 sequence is CASTTTGVNQPQHF. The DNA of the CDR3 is TGTGCCAGTACCACAACAGGGGTCAATCAGCCCCAGCATTTT.

In DNA, the CDR3 is TGTGCTCGGGAGGACTGGGGCCCCGGGGAGCTGTTTTTT. Its translation is CAREDWGPGELFF. V usage is TRBV30 and J usage is TRBJ2-2, with TRBD2 matching 7 bases. Germline V lookup: CDR1 GTSNPN, CDR2 SVGIG (reference sequence). The CDR3 is 13 amino acids.

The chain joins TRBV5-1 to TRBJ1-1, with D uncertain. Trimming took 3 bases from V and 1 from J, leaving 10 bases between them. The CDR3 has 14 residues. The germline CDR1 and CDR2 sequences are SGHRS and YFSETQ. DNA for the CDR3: TGCGCCAGCAGCTCCCTAAGAACGAACACTGAAGCTTTCTTT. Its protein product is CASSSLRTNTEAFF.

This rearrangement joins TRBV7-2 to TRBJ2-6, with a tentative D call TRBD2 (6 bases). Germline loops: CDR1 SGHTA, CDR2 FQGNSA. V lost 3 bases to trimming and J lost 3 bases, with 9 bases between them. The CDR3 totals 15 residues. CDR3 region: CASSLGGGGANVLTF. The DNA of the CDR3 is TGTGCCAGCAGCTTGGGAGGCGGTGGGGCCAACGTCCTGACTTTC.

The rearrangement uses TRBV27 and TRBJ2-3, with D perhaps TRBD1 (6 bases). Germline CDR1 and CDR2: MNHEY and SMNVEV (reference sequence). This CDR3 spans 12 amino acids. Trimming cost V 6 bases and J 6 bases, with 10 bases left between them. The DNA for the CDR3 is TGTGCCAGCAGGACAGGTGGCGATACGCAGTATTTT. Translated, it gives CASRTGGDTQYF.

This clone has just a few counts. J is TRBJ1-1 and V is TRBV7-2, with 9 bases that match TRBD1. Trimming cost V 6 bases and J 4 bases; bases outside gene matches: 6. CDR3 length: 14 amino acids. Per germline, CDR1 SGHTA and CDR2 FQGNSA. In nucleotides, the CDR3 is TGTGCCAGCAGGCGTACAGGGGGCGTCACTGAAGCTTTCTTT. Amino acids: CASRRTGGVTEAFF.

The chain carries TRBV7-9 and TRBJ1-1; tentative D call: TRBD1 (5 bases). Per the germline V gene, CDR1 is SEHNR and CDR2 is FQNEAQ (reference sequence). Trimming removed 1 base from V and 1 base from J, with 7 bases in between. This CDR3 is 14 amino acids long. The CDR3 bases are TGTGCCAGCAGCTTAGAAACAGGGAACACTGAAGCTTTCTTT. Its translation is CASSLETGNTEAFF.

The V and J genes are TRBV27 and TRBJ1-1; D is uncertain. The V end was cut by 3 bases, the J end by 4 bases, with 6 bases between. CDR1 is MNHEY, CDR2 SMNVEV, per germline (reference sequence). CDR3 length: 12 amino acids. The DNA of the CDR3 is TGTGCCAGCAGTTTCCACGGCACTGAAGCTTTCTTT. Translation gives CASSFHGTEAFF.

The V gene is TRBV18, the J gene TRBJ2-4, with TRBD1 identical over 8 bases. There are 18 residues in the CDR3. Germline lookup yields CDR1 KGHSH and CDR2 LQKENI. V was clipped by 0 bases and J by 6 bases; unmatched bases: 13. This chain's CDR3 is CASSPPGYGQGRGNIQYF. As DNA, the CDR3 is TGTGCCAGCTCACCACCGGGTTACGGACAGGGAAGGGGAAACATTCAGTACTTC.

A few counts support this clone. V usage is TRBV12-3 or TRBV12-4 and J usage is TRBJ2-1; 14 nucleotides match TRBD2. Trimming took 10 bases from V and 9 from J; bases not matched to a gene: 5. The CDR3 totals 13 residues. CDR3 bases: TGTGCCACCCGGACTAGCGGGAGGAGTGAGCAGTTCTTC. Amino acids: CATRTSGRSEQFF.

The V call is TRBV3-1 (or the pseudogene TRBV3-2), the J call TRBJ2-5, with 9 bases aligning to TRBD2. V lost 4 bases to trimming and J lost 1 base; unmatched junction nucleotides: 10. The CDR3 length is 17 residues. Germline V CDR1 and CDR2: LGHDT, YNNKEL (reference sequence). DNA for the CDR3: TGTGCCAGCAGCCCCACCTTACTAGCGGGTTTCCAAGAGACCCAGTACTTC. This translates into CASSPTLLAGFQETQYF.

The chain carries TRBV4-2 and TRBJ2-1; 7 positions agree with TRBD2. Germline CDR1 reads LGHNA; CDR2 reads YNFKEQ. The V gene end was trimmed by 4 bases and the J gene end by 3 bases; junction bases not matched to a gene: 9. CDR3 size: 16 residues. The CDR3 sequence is CASSPTLAALYNEQFF. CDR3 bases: TGTGCCAGCAGCCCAACTCTAGCGGCCCTCTACAATGAGCAGTTCTTC.

CDR3 coding DNA: TGTGCCAGCAGACGCGGGGGGGGAAGGGAGCAGTACTTC. Translating it yields CASRRGGGREQYF. The chain is built from TRBV6-5 and TRBJ2-7, with 9 nucleotides matching TRBD2. CDR1 is MNHEY, CDR2 SVGAGI, per germline. The V and J ends lost 6 bases and 7 bases, in that order; junction bases with no gene match: 7. The CDR3 sequence is 13 residues long.

The CDR3 sequence is CASSPGLAGEETQYF. The CDR3 DNA follows: TGTGCCAGCAGCCCCGGACTAGCGGGAGAAGAGACCCAGTACTTC. The rearrangement uses TRBV27 and TRBJ2-5, with 13 bases that match TRBD2. The V and J ends lost 6 bases and 3 bases, in that order; junction bases with no gene match: 4. The germline gives CDR1 MNHEY, CDR2 SMNVEV (reference sequence). The CDR3 is made up of 15 amino acids.

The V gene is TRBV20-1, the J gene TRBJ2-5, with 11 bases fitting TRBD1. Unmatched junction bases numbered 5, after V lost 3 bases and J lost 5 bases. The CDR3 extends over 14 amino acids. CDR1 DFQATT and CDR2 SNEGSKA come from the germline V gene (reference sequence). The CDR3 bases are TGCAGTGCTAGTCGGACAGGGGGCTTTGAGACCCAGTACTTC. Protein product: CSASRTGGFETQYF.

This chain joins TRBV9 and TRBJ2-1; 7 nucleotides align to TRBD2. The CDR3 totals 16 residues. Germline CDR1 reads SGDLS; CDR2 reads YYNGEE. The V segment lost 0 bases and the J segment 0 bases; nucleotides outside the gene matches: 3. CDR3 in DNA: TGTGCCAGCAGCGTAGTCTCGGGGGGCTCCTACAATGAGCAGTTCTTC. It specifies CASSVVSGGSYNEQFF.

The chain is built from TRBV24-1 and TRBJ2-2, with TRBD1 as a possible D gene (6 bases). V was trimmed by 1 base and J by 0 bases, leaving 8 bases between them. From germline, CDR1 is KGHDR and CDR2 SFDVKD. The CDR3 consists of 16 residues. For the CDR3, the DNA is TGTGCCACCAGTGATTTTCACAGGGCGAACACCGGGGAGCTGTTTTTT. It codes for CATSDFHRANTGELFF.

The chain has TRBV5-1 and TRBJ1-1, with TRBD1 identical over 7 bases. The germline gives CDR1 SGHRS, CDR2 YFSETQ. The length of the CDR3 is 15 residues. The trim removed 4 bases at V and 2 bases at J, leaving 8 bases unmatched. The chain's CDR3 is CASSGPTGTNTEAFF. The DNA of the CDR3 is TGCGCCAGCAGCGGTCCGACAGGGACTAACACTGAAGCTTTCTTT.

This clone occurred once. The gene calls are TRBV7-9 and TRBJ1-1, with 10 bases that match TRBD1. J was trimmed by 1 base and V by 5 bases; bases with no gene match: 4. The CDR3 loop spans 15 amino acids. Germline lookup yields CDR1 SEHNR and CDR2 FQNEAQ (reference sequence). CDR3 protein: CASSPWTGGNTEAFF. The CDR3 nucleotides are TGTGCCAGCAGCCCGTGGACAGGGGGGAACACTGAAGCTTTCTTT. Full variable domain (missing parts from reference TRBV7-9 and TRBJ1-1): DTGVSQNPRHKITKRGQNVTFRCDPISEHNRLYWYRQTLGQGPEFLTYFQNEAQLEKSRLLSDRFSAERPKGSFSTLEIQRTEQGDSAMYLCASSPWTGGNTEAFFGQGTRLTVV.

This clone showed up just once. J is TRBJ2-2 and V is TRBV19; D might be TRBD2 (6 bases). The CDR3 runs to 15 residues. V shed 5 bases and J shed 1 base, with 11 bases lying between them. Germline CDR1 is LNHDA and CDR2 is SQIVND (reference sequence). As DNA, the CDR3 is TGTGCCAGTAGTCCCTCCGGGGGGAACACCGGGGAGCTGTTTTTT. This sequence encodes CASSPSGGNTGELFF.